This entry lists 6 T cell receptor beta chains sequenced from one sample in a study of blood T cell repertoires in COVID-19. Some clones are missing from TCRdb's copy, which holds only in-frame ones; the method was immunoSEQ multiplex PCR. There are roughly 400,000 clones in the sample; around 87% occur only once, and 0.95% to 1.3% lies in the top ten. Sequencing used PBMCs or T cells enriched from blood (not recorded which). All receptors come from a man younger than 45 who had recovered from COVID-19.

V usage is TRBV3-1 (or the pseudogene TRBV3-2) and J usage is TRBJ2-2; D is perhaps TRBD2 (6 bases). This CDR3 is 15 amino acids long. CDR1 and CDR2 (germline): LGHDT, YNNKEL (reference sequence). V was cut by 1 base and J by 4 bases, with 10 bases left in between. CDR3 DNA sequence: TGTGCCAGCAGCCAAGGGGACTCATTCACCGGGGAGCTGTTTTTT. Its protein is CASSQGDSFTGELFF.

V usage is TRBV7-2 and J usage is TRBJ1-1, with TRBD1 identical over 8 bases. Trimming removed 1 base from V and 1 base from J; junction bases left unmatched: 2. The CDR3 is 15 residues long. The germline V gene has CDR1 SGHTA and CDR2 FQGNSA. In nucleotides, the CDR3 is TGTGCCAGCAGCTTAGTAGGACAGGGGAACACTGAAGCTTTCTTT. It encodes CASSLVGQGNTEAFF.

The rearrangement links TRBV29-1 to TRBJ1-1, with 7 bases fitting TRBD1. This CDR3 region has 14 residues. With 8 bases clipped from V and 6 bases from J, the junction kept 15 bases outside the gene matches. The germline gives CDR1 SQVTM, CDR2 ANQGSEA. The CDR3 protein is CSTREGARMAEAFF. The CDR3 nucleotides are TGCAGCACCCGAGAGGGGGCGCGGATGGCTGAAGCTTTCTTT.

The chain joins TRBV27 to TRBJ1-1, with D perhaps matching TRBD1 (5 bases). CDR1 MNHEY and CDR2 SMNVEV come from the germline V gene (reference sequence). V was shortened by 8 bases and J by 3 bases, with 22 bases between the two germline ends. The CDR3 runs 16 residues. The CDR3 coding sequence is TGTGCCAGCGGGGCAAACTTTGACATAGGGGACACTGAAGCTTTCTTT. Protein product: CASGANFDIGDTEAFF.

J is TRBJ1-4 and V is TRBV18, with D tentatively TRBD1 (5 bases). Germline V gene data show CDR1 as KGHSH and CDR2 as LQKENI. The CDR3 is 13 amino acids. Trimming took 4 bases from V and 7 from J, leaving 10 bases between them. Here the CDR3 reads CASSRGDGEKLFF. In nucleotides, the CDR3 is TGTGCCAGCTCACGGGGGGATGGTGAAAAACTGTTTTTT. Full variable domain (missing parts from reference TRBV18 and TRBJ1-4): NAGVMQNPRHLVRRRGQEARLRCSPMKGHSHVYWYRQLPEEGLKFMVYLQKENIIDESGMPKERFSAEFPKEGPSILRIQQVVRGDSAAYFCASSRGDGEKLFFGSGTQLSVL.

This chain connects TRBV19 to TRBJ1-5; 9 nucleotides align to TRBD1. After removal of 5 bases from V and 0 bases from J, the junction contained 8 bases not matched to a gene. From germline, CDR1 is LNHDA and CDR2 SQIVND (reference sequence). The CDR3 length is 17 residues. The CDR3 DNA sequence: TGTGCCAGTAGTCCGGACAGGGGAGTTTATAGCAATCAGCCCCAGCATTTT. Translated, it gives CASSPDRGVYSNQPQHF.